This TCR beta chain was found in a study of control samples from healthy donors and cancer patients. CDR1 and CDR2 (germline): SGHAT, FQNNGV. V dropped 4 bases and J dropped 6; count of bases not matched to a gene: 6. The CDR3 spans 14 residues. Produced via immunoSEQ multiplex PCR; TCRdb's table is partial and in-frame only. Here the sample spans 100,000 to 150,000 clones, around 90% being singletons. This clonotype was sampled from a man younger than 35 in good health. J is TRBJ1-1 and V is TRBV11-2; 9 bases line up with TRBD1. The sample comprised blood. CDR3 protein: CASSSDRGRAEAFF. In DNA form, the CDR3 reads TGTGCCAGCAGCTCAGACAGGGGGAGGGCTGAAGCTTTCTTT.